This TCR beta chain originates from a study of OX40 agonist ivuxolimab in advanced cancers. The germline V gene has CDR1 SNHLY and CDR2 FYNNEI. Trimming took 7 bases from V and 3 from J; bases not matched to a gene: 5. The CDR3 is 14 residues long. This table comes from immunoSEQ multiplex PCR, and its TCRdb copy is limited to in-frame clones, with some not included. This table holds approximately 68,000 clones, approximately 84% found once. The specimen comprised CD4+ or CD8+ T cells sorted from blood, sampled in a trial of the OX40 agonist ivuxolimab. This receptor was taken from an adult with an advanced solid tumor such as melanoma, head and neck, liver or kidney cancer. The V and J genes are TRBV2 and TRBJ2-5, with TRBD2 matching over 10 bases. CDR3 protein: CASTAGTSEETQYF. CDR3 bases: TGTGCCAGCACCGCCGGGACTAGCGAAGAGACCCAGTACTTC.